This TCR beta chain was found in a study of T cells of healthy individuals. TCRdb re-analysed the 5' RACE reads in MiXCR, keeping a single row per CDR3 protein. This sample yields nearly 100,000 distinct CDR3 sequences, of which around 17% are seen a single time; 6% to 8% belongs to the top ten. The V and J ends lost 4 bases and 0 bases respectively, with 15 bases between them. This CDR3 has 17 amino acids. The germline gives CDR1 LGHNA, CDR2 YSLEER. A few counts support this clonotype. This receptor was obtained from a human donor in good health. The rearrangement uses TRBV4-3 and TRBJ2-2; tentatively, D is TRBD2 (7 bases). This CDR3 is CASSLMMRGPNTGELFF. CDR3 nucleotides: TGCGCCAGCAGCCTGATGATGCGGGGGCCGAACACCGGGGAGCTGTTTTTT.